The T cell receptor (beta chain) described here comes from a study of technical replicates of blood from a handful of donors. The V segment lost 4 bases and the J segment 5 bases; nucleotides outside the gene matches: 5. Germline assignment: CDR1 SGHRS and CDR2 YFSETQ. This CDR3 comprises 14 residues. Clones were read by immunoSEQ multiplex PCR, and TCRdb kept only the in-frame ones, dropping some. The sample holds some 76,000 clones, roughly 98% seen once. The chain uses TRBV5-1 and TRBJ1-5; TRBD1 agrees at 8 bases. This clonotype was sampled from a human donor in good health. The sequenced material came from T cells isolated from PBMCs. The CDR3 sequence is CASSQQGGDQPQHF. CDR3 DNA: TGCGCCAGCAGCCAACAGGGGGGAGATCAGCCCCAGCATTTT.